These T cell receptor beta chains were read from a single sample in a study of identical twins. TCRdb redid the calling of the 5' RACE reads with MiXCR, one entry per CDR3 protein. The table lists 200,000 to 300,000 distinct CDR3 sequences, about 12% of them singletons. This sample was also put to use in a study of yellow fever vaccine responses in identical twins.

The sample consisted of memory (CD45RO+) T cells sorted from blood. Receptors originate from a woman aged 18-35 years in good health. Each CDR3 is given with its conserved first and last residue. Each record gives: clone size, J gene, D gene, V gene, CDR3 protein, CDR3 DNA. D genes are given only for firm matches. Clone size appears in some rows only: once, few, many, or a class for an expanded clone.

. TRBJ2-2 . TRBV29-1 CSVERPTGELFF TGCAGCGTTGAAAGGCCTACCGGGGAGCTGTTTTTT
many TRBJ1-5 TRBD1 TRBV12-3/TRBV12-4 CASSLRTGGDNQPQHF TGTGCCAGCAGTTTAAGGACAGGGGGAGATAATCAGCCCCAGCATTTT
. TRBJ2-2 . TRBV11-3 CASRTQGAGELFF TGTGCCAGCAGGACCCAGGGAGCCGGGGAGCTGTTTTTT
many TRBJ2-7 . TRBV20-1 CSARGGSAYEQYF TGCAGTGCTAGGGGGGGCTCGGCCTACGAGCAGTACTTC
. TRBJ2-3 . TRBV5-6 CASSLERWGSTDTQYF TGTGCCAGCAGCTTGGAAAGGTGGGGTAGCACAGATACGCAGTATTTT
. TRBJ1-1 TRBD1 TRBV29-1 CSVDLGGATSEAFF TGCAGCGTTGACTTAGGGGGCGCAACCTCTGAAGCTTTCTTT
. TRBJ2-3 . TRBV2 CASGQGSTDTQYF TGTGCCTCAGGGCAGGGGAGCACAGATACGCAGTATTTT
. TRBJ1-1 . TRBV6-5 CASSSHDTGAEAFF TGTGCCAGCAGTTCTCACGACACCGGTGCTGAAGCTTTCTTT
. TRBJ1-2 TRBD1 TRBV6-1 CASGGTGSFYGYTF TGTGCCAGCGGAGGGACAGGGTCGTTCTATGGCTACACCTTC
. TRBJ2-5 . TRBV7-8 CASSLQEGQETQYF TGTGCCAGCAGCTTACAGGAGGGACAAGAGACCCAGTACTTC
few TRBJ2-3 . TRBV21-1 CASTSGLAGGDTQYF TGTGCCAGCACCTCGGGACTAGCGGGAGGGGATACGCAGTATTTT
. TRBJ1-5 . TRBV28 CASAWGSQPQHF TGTGCCAGCGCGTGGGGGAGTCAGCCCCAGCATTTT
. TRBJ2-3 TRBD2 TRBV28 CASSTPTSGGADTQYF TGTGCCAGCAGTACCCCGACTAGCGGGGGGGCAGATACGCAGTATTTT
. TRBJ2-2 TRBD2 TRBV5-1 CASSLGTSSNTGELFF TGCGCCAGCAGCTTGGGGACTAGCTCGAACACCGGGGAGCTGTTTTTT
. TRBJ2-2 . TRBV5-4 CASGPGLLAGELFF TGTGCCAGCGGCCCGGGACTGCTCGCCGGGGAGCTGTTTTTT